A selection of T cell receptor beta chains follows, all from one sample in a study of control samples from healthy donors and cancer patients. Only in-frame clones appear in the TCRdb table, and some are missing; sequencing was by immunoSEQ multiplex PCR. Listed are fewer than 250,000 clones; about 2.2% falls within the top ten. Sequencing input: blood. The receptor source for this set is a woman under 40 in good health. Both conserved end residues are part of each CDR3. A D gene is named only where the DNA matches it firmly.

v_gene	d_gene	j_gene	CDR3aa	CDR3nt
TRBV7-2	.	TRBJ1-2	CASSPHGGSARFRYTF	TGTGCCAGCAGCCCTCATGGGGGGTCGGCCCGTTTCCGCTACACCTTC
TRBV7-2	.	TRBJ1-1	CASSWTQDTEAFF	TGTGCCAGCAGCTGGACCCAGGACACTGAAGCTTTCTTT
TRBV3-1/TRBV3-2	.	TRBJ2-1	CASSRYNEQFF	TGTGCCAGCAGCCGGTACAATGAGCAGTTCTTC
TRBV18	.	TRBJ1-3	CASSPASHNSGNTIYF	TGTGCCAGCTCACCCGCCTCGCACAACTCTGGAAACACCATATATTTT
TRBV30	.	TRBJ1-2	CAWSRGRGYYGYTF	TGTGCCTGGAGTAGAGGCAGGGGTTACTATGGCTACACCTTC
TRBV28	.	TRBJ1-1	CASRQGGRTTEAFF	TGTGCCAGCAGGCAAGGAGGGCGCACCACTGAAGCTTTCTTT
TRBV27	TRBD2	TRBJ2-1	CASSSLGTSGGTEQFF	TGTGCCAGCAGCTCACTGGGGACTAGCGGGGGCACTGAGCAGTTCTTC
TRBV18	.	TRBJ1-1	CASSRHGNTEAFF	TGTGCCAGCTCACGCCACGGGAACACTGAAGCTTTCTTT
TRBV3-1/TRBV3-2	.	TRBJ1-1	CASSQRRDTEAFF	TGTGCCAGCAGCCAACGAAGGGACACTGAAGCTTTCTTT
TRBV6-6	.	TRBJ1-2	CASSLLVGQGYGYTF	TGTGCCAGCAGTTTATTAGTCGGGCAAGGCTATGGCTACACCTTC
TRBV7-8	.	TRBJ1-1	CASSFLQGPNTEAFF	TGTGCCAGCAGCTTTCTTCAGGGCCCGAACACTGAAGCTTTCTTT
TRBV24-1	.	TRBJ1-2	CATSDLRDRTGYTF	TGTGCCACCAGTGATTTAAGGGATCGGACTGGCTACACCTTC
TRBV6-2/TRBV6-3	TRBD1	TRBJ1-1	CASSGIYRGEAFF	TGTGCCAGCAGTGGAATTTACAGGGGTGAAGCTTTCTTT
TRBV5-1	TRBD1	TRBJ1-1	CASSTGQGYTEAFF	TGCGCCAGCAGCACCGGACAGGGCTACACTGAAGCTTTCTTT
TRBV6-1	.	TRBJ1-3	CASSETYSGNTIYF	TGTGCCAGCAGTGAAACCTACTCTGGAAACACCATATATTTT
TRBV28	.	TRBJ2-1	CASSFPRDSNEQFF	TGTGCCAGCAGTTTTCCCAGGGATTCGAATGAGCAGTTCTTC
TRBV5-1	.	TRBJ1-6	CASRGWNTYNSPLHF	TGCGCCAGCAGAGGGTGGAACACCTATAATTCACCCCTCCACTTT
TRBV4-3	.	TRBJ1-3	CASSQARGSGNTIYF	TGCGCCAGCAGCCAAGCCCGGGGCTCTGGAAACACCATATATTTT
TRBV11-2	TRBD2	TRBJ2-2	CASSRTSGALLGELFF	TGTGCCAGCAGCAGAACTAGCGGGGCGCTCCTGGGGGAGCTGTTTTTT
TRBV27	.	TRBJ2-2	CASGGPGTGELFF	TGTGCCAGCGGGGGGCCGGGCACCGGGGAGCTGTTTTTT
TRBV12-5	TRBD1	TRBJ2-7	CASGSRTGARYEQYF	TGTGCTAGTGGTTCAAGGACAGGGGCGCGCTACGAGCAGTACTTC
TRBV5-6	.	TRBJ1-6	CASSLVPSSPLHF	TGTGCCAGCAGCTTGGTTCCGAGTTCACCCCTCCACTTT
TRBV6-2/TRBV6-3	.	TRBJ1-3	CASSYADRGNTIYF	TGTGCCAGCAGTTACGCCGACAGGGGAAACACCATATATTTT
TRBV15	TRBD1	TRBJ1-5	CATSRGQGPGQPQHF	TGTGCCACCAGCAGAGGACAGGGGCCCGGTCAGCCCCAGCATTTT
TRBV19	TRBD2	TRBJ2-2	CASRVRGGLTGELFF	TGTGCCAGTAGGGTCCGCGGGGGGCTCACCGGGGAGCTGTTTTTT
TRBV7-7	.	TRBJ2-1	CASSLGGRKYNEQFF	TGTGCTAGCAGCTTAGGTGGCAGAAAGTACAATGAGCAGTTCTTC